One sample yielded the 5 T cell receptor beta chains listed below, sequenced in a study of blood T cell repertoires in COVID-19. The table came from immunoSEQ multiplex PCR; TCRdb's copy has only in-frame clones and leaves some out. The profile shows roughly 200,000 clones, around 84% of them singletons. Sequencing was done on a sample of peripheral blood. All receptors derive from a woman aged 80 or older with COVID-19, enrolled during active disease.

This sequence joins TRBV2 and TRBJ1-5, with 8 nucleotides matching TRBD1. V dropped 10 bases and J dropped 9; count of bases not matched to a gene: 14. Germline CDR1 SNHLY, CDR2 FYNNEI. The length of the CDR3 is 14 residues. CDR3 sequence (DNA): TGTGCCACCAAACCTCCCCCCGGACAGGGGCCCCAGCATTTT. Residues: CATKPPPGQGPQHF.

The CDR3 here is CASSPRRERNQPQHF. In DNA, the CDR3 is TGTGCCAGCTCACCCAGGAGGGAACGCAATCAGCCCCAGCATTTT. V is TRBV18 and J is TRBJ1-5; no clear D. V dropped 3 bases and J dropped 2 bases, with 11 bases sitting between them. The CDR3 runs to 15 residues. Germline V gene data show CDR1 as KGHSH and CDR2 as LQKENI.

As to this clone: In the same sample, other DNA sequences code for this CDR3. The chain employs TRBV18 and TRBJ2-7, with D possibly TRBD1 on 6 matching bases. The CDR3 covers 13 residues. V was shortened by 5 bases and J by 3 bases, with 11 bases between the two germline ends. Germline assignment: CDR1 KGHSH and CDR2 LQKENI. The CDR3 region has the DNA TGTGCCAGCTCAAGGACGGACAGCTACGAGCAGTACGTC. Translating gives CASSRTDSYEQYV.

The chain has TRBV5-1 and TRBJ2-7, with 10 bases identical to TRBD2. Per germline, CDR1 SGHRS and CDR2 YFSETQ. With 5 bases clipped from V and 5 bases from J, the junction kept 4 bases outside the gene matches. The CDR3 consists of 13 residues. CDR3 protein: CASRPSGGHEQYF. CDR3 DNA sequence: TGCGCCAGCAGACCTAGCGGGGGACACGAGCAGTACTTC.

This rearrangement joins TRBV3-1 (or the pseudogene TRBV3-2) to TRBJ1-6; D remains unclear. Between the trimmed V and J ends, which lost 4 bases and 14 bases, there was a span of 15 bases. The CDR3 has 13 amino acids. CDR1 and CDR2 from the germline V gene are LGHDT and YNNKEL (reference sequence). The DNA for the CDR3 is TGTGCCAGCAGCCCCTACGAGGTAACTTCCCTCCACTTT. Protein sequence: CASSPYEVTSLHF.